Following are 5 T cell receptor beta chains from one sample sequenced in a study of Graves' ophthalmopathy and Graves' hyperthyroidism. Transcripts of RNA were the source for amplifying TCR beta CDR3 regions. The library came from an HTBI-primed first-round RT-PCR and a second-round multiplex PCR. From the multiplex PCR reads, TCRdb called clonotypes with MiXCR, one entry per CDR3 protein. Found here are around 1,200,000 distinct CDR3 sequences, less than 45% of them singletons; the top ten hold approximately 10%. The sequencing sample was made of peripheral blood or thyroid tissue (not recorded which). These receptors were obtained from an adult man with Graves' hyperthyroidism.

This clonotype came up many times. This chain uses TRBV7-6 with TRBJ2-5, with D possibly matching TRBD2 (6 bases). The V end was cut by 7 bases, the J end by 2 bases, with 14 bases between. The germline V gene has CDR1 SGHVS and CDR2 FNYEAQ. This CDR3 has 14 residues. CDR3 sequence: CASTDTGTQETQYF. CDR3 nucleotide sequence: TGTGCCAGCACCGACACCGGGACTCAAGAGACCCAGTACTTC.

The chain couples TRBV29-1 to TRBJ1-2; perhaps TRBD1 as D (5 bases). Germline V gene data show CDR1 as SQVTM and CDR2 as ANQGSEA. This CDR3 region has 12 residues. V dropped 4 bases and J dropped 8 bases, with 14 bases sitting between them. Written as DNA, the CDR3 is TGCAGCGTTGTGCTGGCCGGGGCCGGCTACACCTTC. The encoded protein is CSVVLAGAGYTF.

The chain links TRBV10-3 to TRBJ1-5; TRBD1 is a possible D gene (5 bases). Germline lookup yields CDR1 ENHRY and CDR2 SYGVKD. This CDR3 region has 14 residues. Trimming removed 4 bases at V and 7 bases at J, with 14 bases between. The CDR3 spells CAISGTTQGQPQHF. The CDR3 DNA sequence: TGTGCCATCAGTGGAACCACGCAGGGCCAGCCCCAGCATTTT.

This chain links TRBV5-6 with TRBJ2-5; D is perhaps TRBD2 (6 bases). Trimming took 3 bases from V and 6 from J, leaving 9 bases between them. Germline V gene data show CDR1 as SGHDT and CDR2 as YYEEEE. This CDR3 has 12 residues. The CDR3 region has the DNA TGTGCCAGCAGCTCCGGCGGGAAGACCCAGTACTTC. It is translated as CASSSGGKTQYF.

On this clonotype itself: An end of the junction differs from the germline gene, which may be a read error. The CDR3 loop reads CASSPRGQPFYEHYF. The CDR3 DNA reads TGTGCCAGCAGCCCAAGGGGCCAGCCCTTTTACGAGCACTACTTC. This chain links TRBV6-5 with TRBJ2-7, with D tentatively TRBD1 (5 bases). This CDR3 has 15 residues. From germline, CDR1 is MNHEY and CDR2 SVGAGI.